This T cell receptor (beta chain) was captured by sequencing in a study of cytomegalovirus exposure and HLA in healthy donors. For the study at large: The platform used for the 120 or so validation repertoires matched that of the approximately 670 first-cohort repertoires, a later analysis reported. Study-wide results and limits: For cytomegalovirus status, the classifier reportedly gave diagnoses with high specificity and sensitivity. For most TCR sequences rarity was the rule, although some public TCRs occurred in many donors.

The table came from immunoSEQ multiplex PCR; TCRdb's copy has only in-frame clones and leaves some out. The data contain 200,000 to 250,000 clones, 75% to 95% of them singletons. The CDR3 contains 16 residues. Looked up from germline, CDR1 is GTSNPN and CDR2 is SVGIG (reference sequence). V lost 5 bases, J lost 2 bases, and 11 bases stayed unmatched. Points on this clone: Its target is unknown.

The clonotype comes from a woman under 30 in good health and CMV-seronegative. Sequenced sample: PBMCs. The chain uses TRBV30 and TRBJ1-5, with TRBD1 identical over 8 bases. In nucleotides, the CDR3 is TGTGCCTGGGGTCGACTGCCGGGACAGGGCAATCAGCCCCAGCATTTT. It translates to CAWGRLPGQGNQPQHF.